Following are 15 T cell receptor beta chains from one sample sequenced in a study of T cell clonality in common variable immunodeficiency. For these receptors, no antigen is known. Whole-study results and caveats: Reportedly, TCR beta sequences from common variable immunodeficiency showed fewer deletions and N-nucleotide insertions.

Assay used: immunoSEQ multiplex PCR; TCRdb lists only in-frame clones, some missing. This record lists around 24,000 clones, none seen once only, and the top ten clones contain roughly 22%. The specimen was peripheral blood mononuclear cells. These receptors were obtained from a human donor with common variable immunodeficiency.

This clone was found many times. CDR3 residues: CASSIMGGVTEAFF. The part of the CDR3 DNA that was read is TGTGCCAGTAGTATTATGGGGGGGGTCACTGAA. The chain couples TRBV19 to TRBJ1-1; D may be TRBD1 (5 bases). Read coverage stops 3 residues before the CDR3 terminus; the germline J gene supplies the remainder. The V end was cut by 3 bases, the J end by 4 bases, with 12 bases between. Germline CDR1 reads LNHDA; CDR2 reads SQIVND (reference sequence). The CDR3 is 14 amino acids.

This clone turned up a few times. The missing CDR3 end, 3 residues past where the read stops, is filled in from the germline J gene. This chain links TRBV7-8 with TRBJ2-3, with 7 bases identical to TRBD1. The CDR3 extends over 14 amino acids. The trim removed 7 bases at V and 1 base at J, leaving 5 bases unmatched. Germline V gene data show CDR1 as SGHVS and CDR2 as FQNEAQ. The DNA read from the CDR3 is TGTGCCAGCAACAGGGACAGACGCACAGATACG. Its protein is CASNRDRRTDT. The full CDR3 is CASNRDRRTDTQYF.

This clone was seen a handful of times. The read terminates 3 residues ahead of where the CDR3 ends, so the germline J gene completes it. V is TRBV30 and J is TRBJ1-5, with 7 positions matching TRBD1. With 5 bases clipped from V and 4 bases from J, the junction kept 5 bases outside the gene matches. The CDR3 is made up of 13 amino acids. Germline loops: CDR1 GTSNPN, CDR2 SVGIG (reference sequence). CDR3 protein: CAWATGPNQPQHF. The covered CDR3 bases are TGTGCCTGGGCGACAGGGCCAAATCAGCCC.

In this sample, this clone turned up many times. The sequenced CDR3 bases are TGTGCCTGGAGCCCCGGTAATCAGCCC. Protein sequence: CAWSPGNQP. The full CDR3 sequence reads CAWSPGNQPQHF. This chain uses TRBV30 with TRBJ1-5; the D is unclear. The CDR3 extends 3 residues past the end of the read, so its final part is completed from the germline J gene. V was pared by 3 bases and J by 4 bases, with 7 bases between. The CDR3 length is 12 residues. Germline assignment: CDR1 GTSNPN and CDR2 SVGIG (reference sequence).

This clone was detected ten times or more. The CDR3 end is not reached by the read, which stops 3 residues before it; the germline J gene fills it in. The sample contains more than one DNA sequence encoding this CDR3. The chain recombines TRBV28 with TRBJ1-2; 10 positions agree with TRBD1. Trimming cost V 8 bases and J 5 bases; bases outside gene matches: 2. Germline values: CDR1 MDHEN, CDR2 SYDVKM. The CDR3 runs to 12 residues. CDR3 bases read: TGTGCCAGCGGACAGGGGGTGTATGGC. Amino acids: CASGQGVYG. The whole CDR3 region reads CASGQGVYGYTF.

This clone has ten or more counts. With the read ending 3 residues before the CDR3 end, the germline J gene is used to fill in that end. The chain joins TRBV2 to TRBJ1-2; unclear D gene. Germline V gene lookup returns CDR1 SNHLY and CDR2 FYNNEI. The CDR3 is 15 amino acids. The V end lost 3 bases, the J end lost 4 bases, and 15 bases lay between the germline ends. The CDR3 is CASSDDLEGIYGYTF. CDR3 bases read: TGTGCCAGCAGTGATGATCTTGAGGGTATCTATGGC.

This clone occurred many times. Read sequence stops 3 residues before the CDR3 end, and the germline J gene provides the missing end. The J gene is TRBJ2-5, the V gene TRBV2, with unresolved D. V lost 2 bases and J 4 bases, leaving 17 bases between the germline ends. Germline V CDR1 and CDR2: SNHLY, FYNNEI. The CDR3 length is 16 residues. The sequenced CDR3 bases are TGTGCCAGCAGTGAACCGCCGGGTCAAGATGGAGAGACC. Its protein is CASSEPPGQDGET. The CDR3, in full, reads CASSEPPGQDGETQYF.

The sample holds many counts of this clone. The read finishes 3 residues shy of the CDR3 end, and the germline J gene is used to complete it. V usage is TRBV11-2 and J usage is TRBJ2-4, with 8 positions matching TRBD2. The V gene's germline CDR1 is SGHAT and CDR2 FQNNGV. This CDR3 is 13 amino acids long. CDR3: CASSPLAGISQYF. The part of the CDR3 DNA that was read is TGTGCCAGCAGCCCGCTAGCGGGTATTTCT.

This clone was detected ten times or more. The read terminates 3 residues before the CDR3 end, so the remaining end is supplied by the germline J gene. The same CDR3 arises from other DNA sequences in this sample as well. The J gene is TRBJ1-5, the V gene TRBV7-2, with D perhaps TRBD1 (6 bases). The CDR3 spans 13 residues. Trimming took 5 bases from V and 2 from J, leaving 7 bases between them. Germline assignment: CDR1 SGHTA and CDR2 FQGNSA. The CDR3: CASSRQGNQPQHF. CDR3 DNA (partial): TGTGCCAGCAGCCGACAGGGCAATCAGCCC.

This clone was recorded at least ten times. The CDR3 end is not reached by the read, which stops 3 residues before it; the germline J gene fills it in. The rearrangement links TRBV10-3 to TRBJ1-1; D unclear. Per germline, CDR1 ENHRY and CDR2 SYGVKD. V was trimmed by 4 bases and J by 2 bases, leaving 11 bases between them. The CDR3 covers 14 residues. This chain's CDR3 is CAISGSSGNTEAFF. The covered CDR3 bases are TGTGCCATCAGTGGATCGTCAGGCAACACTGAA.

At least ten counts were recorded for this clone. The read gets to within 3 residues of the CDR3 end, and the germline J gene fills in the rest. The chain uses TRBV30 and TRBJ1-4; TRBD1 matches at 10 bases. The CDR3 runs 12 residues. The V gene's germline CDR1 is GTSNPN and CDR2 SVGIG (reference sequence). The CDR3 DNA, read in part, is TGTGCCTGGAGTGACCGGGACAGGGGA. Translation: CAWSDRDRG. The full CDR3 is CAWSDRDRGLFF.

This clone showed up just a few times. Sequencing ends 3 residues short of the CDR3 end; the germline J gene provides the rest. The J gene is TRBJ2-2, the V gene TRBV2; 11 bases are shared with TRBD2. CDR1 SNHLY and CDR2 FYNNEI come from the germline V gene. J gave up 5 bases and V 8 bases, and 4 bases lay outside the gene matches. This CDR3 is built from 14 residues. The CDR3 reads CASETSGATGELFF. The sequenced CDR3 bases are TGTGCCAGCGAGACTAGCGGGGCGACCGGGGAG.

Points on this clone: The observed sequence ends 3 residues before the CDR3 terminus, with the missing tail filled in from the germline J gene. This rearrangement joins TRBV2 to TRBJ2-1, with D hard to call. V was clipped by 5 bases and J by 7 bases, with 6 bases between them. The CDR3 is made up of 11 amino acids. The V gene's germline CDR1 is SNHLY and CDR2 FYNNEI. CDR3 DNA (partial): TGTGCCAGCAGTTACTTAAATGAG. Protein product: CASSYLNE. The whole CDR3 sequence is CASSYLNEQFF.

The table lists this clone with a few counts. The CDR3 here is CSARDGQAVTYEQYF. The sequenced CDR3 bases are TGCAGTGCTAGAGATGGACAGGCAGTAACCTACGAG. The J gene is TRBJ2-7, the V gene TRBV20-1; 7 bases line up with TRBD1. The missing CDR3 end, 3 residues past where the read stops, is filled in from the germline J gene. V dropped 0 bases and J dropped 2; count of bases not matched to a gene: 7. The CDR3 consists of 15 residues. CDR1 and CDR2 from the germline V gene are DFQATT and SNEGSKA (reference sequence).

The table lists this clone with many counts. The read stops 3 residues short of the end of the CDR3; the missing end is completed from the germline J gene. The J gene is TRBJ1-5, the V gene TRBV20-1; D is uncertain. The germline gives CDR1 DFQATT, CDR2 SNEGSKA (reference sequence). Trimming took 2 bases from V and 9 from J, leaving 11 bases between them. This CDR3 has 12 residues. CDR3 amino acids: CSARPLLRPQHF. The part of the CDR3 DNA that was read is TGCAGTGCTAGACCCCTACTAAGGCCC.